The TCR beta chain described here comes from a study of blood T cells in healthy people across ages. This clonotype was observed a few times. The authors ran a second PCR of about 6 to 11 cycles using a sample-barcoded 5' primer and a J-beta primer mix. A single record per CDR3 protein comes from TCRdb applying MiXCR to the 5' RACE reads. Here the sample spans approximately 360,000 distinct CDR3 sequences, more than 45% being singletons. The CDR3 sequence is 16 residues long. The V gene's germline CDR1 is LGHNA and CDR2 YNFKEQ. V was pared by 0 bases and J by 5 bases, with 16 bases between. This chain joins TRBV4-2 and TRBJ2-5; D is tentatively TRBD1 or TRBD2 (6 bases each). Specimen: blood. This TCR came from a man between 60 and 75 years old in good health. The CDR3 protein is CASSQDDRGAGETQYF. For the CDR3, the DNA is TGTGCCAGCAGCCAAGATGATAGGGGGGCCGGGGAGACCCAGTACTTC.